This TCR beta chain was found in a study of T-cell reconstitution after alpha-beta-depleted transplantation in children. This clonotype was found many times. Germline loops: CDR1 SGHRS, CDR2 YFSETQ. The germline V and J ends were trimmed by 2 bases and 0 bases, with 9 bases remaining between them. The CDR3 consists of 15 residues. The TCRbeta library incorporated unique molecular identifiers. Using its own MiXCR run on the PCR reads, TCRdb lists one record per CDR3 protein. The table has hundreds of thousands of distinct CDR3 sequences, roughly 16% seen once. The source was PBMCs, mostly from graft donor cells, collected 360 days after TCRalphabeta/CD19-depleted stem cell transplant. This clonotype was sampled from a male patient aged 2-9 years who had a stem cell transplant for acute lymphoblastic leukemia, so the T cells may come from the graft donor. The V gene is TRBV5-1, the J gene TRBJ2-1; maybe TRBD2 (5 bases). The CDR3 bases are TGCGCCAGCAGCTTACTAGTCCGCTCCTACAATGAGCAGTTCTTC. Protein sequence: CASSLLVRSYNEQFF.